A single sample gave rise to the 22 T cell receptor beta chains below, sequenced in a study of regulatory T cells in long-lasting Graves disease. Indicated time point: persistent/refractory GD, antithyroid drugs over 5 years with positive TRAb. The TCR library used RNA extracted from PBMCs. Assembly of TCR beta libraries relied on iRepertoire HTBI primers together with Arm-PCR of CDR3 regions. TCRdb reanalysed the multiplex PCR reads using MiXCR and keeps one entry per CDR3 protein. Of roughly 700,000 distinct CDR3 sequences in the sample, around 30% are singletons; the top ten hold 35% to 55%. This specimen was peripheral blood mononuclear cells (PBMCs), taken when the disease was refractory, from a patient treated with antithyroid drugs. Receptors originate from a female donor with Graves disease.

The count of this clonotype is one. In DNA, the CDR3 is TGTGCCATCAGTGGGGGATGGACAGGGACTTCTGGAAACACCATATATTTT. It specifies CAISGGWTGTSGNTIYF. The chain has TRBV10-3 and TRBJ1-3, with 8 bases fitting TRBD1. CDR1 ENHRY and CDR2 SYGVKD come from the germline V gene. V shed 4 bases, J shed 1 base, and the junction held 9 bases outside the gene matches. The CDR3 runs 17 residues.

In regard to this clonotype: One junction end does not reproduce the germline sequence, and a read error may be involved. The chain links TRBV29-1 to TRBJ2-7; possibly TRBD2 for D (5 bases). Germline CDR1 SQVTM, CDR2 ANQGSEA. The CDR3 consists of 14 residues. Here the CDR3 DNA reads TGCAGCGTCGAAGGTGGACGGGGATCCTACGAGCAGTACTTC. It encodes CSVEGGRGSYEQYF.

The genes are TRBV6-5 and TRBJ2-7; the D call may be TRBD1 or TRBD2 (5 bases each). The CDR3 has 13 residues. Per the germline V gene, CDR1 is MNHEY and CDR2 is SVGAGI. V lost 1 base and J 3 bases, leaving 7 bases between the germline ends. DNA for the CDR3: TGTGCCAGCAGTTACTGGGACCGCTACGAGCAGTACTTC. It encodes CASSYWDRYEQYF.

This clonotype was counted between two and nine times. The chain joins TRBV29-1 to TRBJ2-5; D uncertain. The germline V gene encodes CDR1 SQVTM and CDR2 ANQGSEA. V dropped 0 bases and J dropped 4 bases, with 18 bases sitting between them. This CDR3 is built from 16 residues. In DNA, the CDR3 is TGCAGCGTTGAAGAGGCGACGCATCAGCCGGGAGAGACCCAGTACTTC. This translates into CSVEEATHQPGETQYF.

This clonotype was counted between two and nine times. The CDR3 is CASSWQLNEKLFF. CDR3 nucleotides: TGTGCCAGCAGTTGGCAGCTTAATGAAAAACTGTTTTTT. The rearrangement links TRBV12-3 or TRBV12-4 to TRBJ1-4, with D unclear. V lost 4 bases, J lost 4 bases, and 7 bases lay in between. The CDR3 totals 13 residues.

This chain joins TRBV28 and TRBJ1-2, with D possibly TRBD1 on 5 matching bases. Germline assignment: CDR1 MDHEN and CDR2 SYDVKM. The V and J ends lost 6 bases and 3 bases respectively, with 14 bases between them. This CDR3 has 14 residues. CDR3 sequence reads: CASRASGGYYGYTF. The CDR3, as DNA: TGTGCCAGCAGGGCATCGGGGGGTTACTATGGCTACACCTTC.

In nucleotides, the CDR3 is TGTGCCAGCAGCTCAATAGGGACTAAACAAGAGACCCAGTACTTC. Translated: CASSSIGTKQETQYF. The rearrangement links TRBV7-9 to TRBJ2-5, with 7 bases lining up with TRBD2. The germline CDR1 and CDR2 sequences are SEHNR and FQNEAQ (reference sequence). The CDR3 has 15 residues. V lost 4 bases to trimming and J lost 2 bases; unmatched junction nucleotides: 7.

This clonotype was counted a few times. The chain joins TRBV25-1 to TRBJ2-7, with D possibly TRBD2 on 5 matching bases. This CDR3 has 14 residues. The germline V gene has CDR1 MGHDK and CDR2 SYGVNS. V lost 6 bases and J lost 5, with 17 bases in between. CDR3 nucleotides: TGTGCCAGCAGGGACTCCGGCGCGGTCCACGAGCAGTACTTC. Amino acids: CASRDSGAVHEQYF.

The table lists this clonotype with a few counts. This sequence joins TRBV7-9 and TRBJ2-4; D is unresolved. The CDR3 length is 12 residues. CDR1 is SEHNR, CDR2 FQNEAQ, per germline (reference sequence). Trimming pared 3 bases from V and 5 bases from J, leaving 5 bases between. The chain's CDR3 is CASSFPQNIQYF. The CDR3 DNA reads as TGTGCCAGCAGCTTTCCCCAAAACATTCAGTACTTC.

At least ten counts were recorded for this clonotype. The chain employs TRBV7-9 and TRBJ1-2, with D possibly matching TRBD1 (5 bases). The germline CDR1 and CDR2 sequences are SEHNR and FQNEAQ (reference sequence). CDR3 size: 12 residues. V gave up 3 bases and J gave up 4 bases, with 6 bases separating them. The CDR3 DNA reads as TGTGCCAGCAGCTTGGGGACCTATGGCTACACCTTC. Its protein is CASSLGTYGYTF.

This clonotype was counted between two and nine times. The CDR3 DNA is TGTGCCAGCACGTGGGGGTTTGTAAGCAATCAGCCCCAGCATTTT. It specifies CASTWGFVSNQPQHF. This chain connects TRBV6-2 or TRBV6-3 to TRBJ1-5; possibly TRBD1 for D (5 bases). The CDR3 consists of 15 residues. The germline V and J ends were trimmed by 7 bases and 1 base, with 14 bases remaining between them. CDR1 and CDR2 (germline): MNHEY, SVGEGT.

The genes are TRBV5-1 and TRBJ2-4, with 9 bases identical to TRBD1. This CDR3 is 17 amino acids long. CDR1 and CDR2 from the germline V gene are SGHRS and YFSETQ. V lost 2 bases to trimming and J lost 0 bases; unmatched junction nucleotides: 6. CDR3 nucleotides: TGCGCCAGCAGCTTTACAGGGGGCGGTGTAGCCAAAAACATTCAGTACTTC. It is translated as CASSFTGGGVAKNIQYF.

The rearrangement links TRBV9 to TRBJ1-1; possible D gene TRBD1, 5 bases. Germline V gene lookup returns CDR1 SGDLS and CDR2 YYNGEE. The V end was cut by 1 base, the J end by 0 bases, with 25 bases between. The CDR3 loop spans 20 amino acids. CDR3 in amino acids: CASSVSQFPTLRGMNTEAFF. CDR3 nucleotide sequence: TGTGCCAGCAGCGTATCCCAATTTCCCACTCTGCGGGGGATGAACACTGAAGCTTTCTTT.

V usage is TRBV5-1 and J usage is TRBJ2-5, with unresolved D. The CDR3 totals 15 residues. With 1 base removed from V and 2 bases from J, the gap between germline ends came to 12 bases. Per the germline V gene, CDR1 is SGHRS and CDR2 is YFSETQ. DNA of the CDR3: TGCGCCAGCAGCTTGAGTATGCCATGGCAAGAGACCCAGTACTTC. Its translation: CASSLSMPWQETQYF.

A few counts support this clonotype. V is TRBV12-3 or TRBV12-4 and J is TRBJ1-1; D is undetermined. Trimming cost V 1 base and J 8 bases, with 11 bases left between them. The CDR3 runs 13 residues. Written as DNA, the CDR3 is TGTGCCAGCAGTTTAGGGCAATTCCTGGAAGCTTTCTTT. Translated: CASSLGQFLEAFF.

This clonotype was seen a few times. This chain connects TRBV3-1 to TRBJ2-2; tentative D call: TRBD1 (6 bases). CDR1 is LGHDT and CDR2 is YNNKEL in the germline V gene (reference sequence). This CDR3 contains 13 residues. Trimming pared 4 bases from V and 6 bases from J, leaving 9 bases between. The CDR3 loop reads CASSPQGAGELFF. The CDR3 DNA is TGTGCCAGCAGCCCACAGGGCGCCGGGGAGCTGTTTTTT.

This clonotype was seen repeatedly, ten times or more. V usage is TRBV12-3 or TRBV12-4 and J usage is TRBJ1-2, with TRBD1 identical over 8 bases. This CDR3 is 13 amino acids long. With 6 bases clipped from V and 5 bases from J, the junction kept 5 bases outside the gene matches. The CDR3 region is CASSWGQAYGYTF. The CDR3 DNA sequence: TGTGCCAGCAGCTGGGGACAGGCGTATGGCTACACCTTC.

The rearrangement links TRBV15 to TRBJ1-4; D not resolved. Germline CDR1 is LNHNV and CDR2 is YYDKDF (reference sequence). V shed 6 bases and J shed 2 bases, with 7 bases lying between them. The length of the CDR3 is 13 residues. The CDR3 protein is CATREGTNEKLFF. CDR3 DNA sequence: TGTGCCACCAGGGAGGGCACTAATGAAAAACTGTTTTTT.

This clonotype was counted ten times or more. CDR3 residues: CASSASGQGLASNEKLFF. The CDR3 nucleotides are TGTGCCAGCAGTGCCTCGGGACAGGGCTTGGCGTCTAATGAAAAACTGTTTTTT. The rearrangement uses TRBV28 and TRBJ1-4; 9 nucleotides align to TRBD1. The CDR3 is 18 amino acids. Looked up from germline, CDR1 is MDHEN and CDR2 is SYDVKM. Germline trimming cut 5 bases from V and 3 bases from J; bases unmatched to any gene: 13.

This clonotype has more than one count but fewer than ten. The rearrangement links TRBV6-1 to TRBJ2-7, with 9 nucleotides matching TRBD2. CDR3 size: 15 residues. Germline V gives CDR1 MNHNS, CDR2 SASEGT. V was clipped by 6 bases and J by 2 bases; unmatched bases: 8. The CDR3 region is CASRVAGDGAYEQYF. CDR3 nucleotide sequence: TGTGCCAGCAGGGTAGCGGGAGACGGCGCCTACGAGCAGTACTTC.

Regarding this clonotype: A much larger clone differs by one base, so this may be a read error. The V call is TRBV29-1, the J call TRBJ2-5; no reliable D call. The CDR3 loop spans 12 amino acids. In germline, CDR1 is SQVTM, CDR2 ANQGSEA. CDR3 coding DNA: TGCAGCATTGACGACGGTGGGGAGACCCAGTACTTC. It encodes CSIDDGGETQYF.

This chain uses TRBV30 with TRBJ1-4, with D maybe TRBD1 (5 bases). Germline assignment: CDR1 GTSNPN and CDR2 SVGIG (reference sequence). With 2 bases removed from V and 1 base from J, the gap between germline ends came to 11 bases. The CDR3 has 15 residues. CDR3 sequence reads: CAWSFGAGTNEKLFF. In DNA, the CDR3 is TGTGCCTGGAGTTTTGGGGCCGGAACTAATGAAAAACTGTTTTTT.